This T cell receptor beta chain stems from a study of blood T cell repertoires in COVID-19. For the study at large: There were acute and convalescent COVID-19 samples, and they came from the United States, Italy and Spain. From T cells, B-cell-depleted T cells, or PBMCs came the material, which was cDNA or gDNA.

The Seattle site enrolled patients during active infection and followed them longitudinally. Original processing methods: Nucleated cell number was recorded as an estimate derived from reference gene primer amplification. The assay was immunoSEQ multiplex PCR, and TCRdb's table has in-frame clones only and misses some. That table furnishes V, J and clone size, whereas the DNA furnished D and trimming. The sample has a few hundred thousand clones, about 87% seen once. CDR3 length equals 16 residues. V shed 5 bases and J shed 0 bases, with 14 bases lying between them. Germline-derived CDR1 and CDR2 are MDHEN and SYDVKM.

The receptor was isolated from a young woman with COVID-19, enrolled during active disease. Sequenced sample: peripheral blood. V and J are TRBV28 and TRBJ1-3, with D maybe TRBD1 (6 bases). The CDR3 sequence is CASSPPPDSSGNTIYF. In DNA form, the CDR3 reads TGTGCCAGCAGTCCCCCCCCGGACAGCTCTGGAAACACCATATATTTT.